The present TCR beta chain was sequenced within a study of T cell responses to AZD1222 COVID-19 vaccine. Whole-study findings and limits: The study reported that nearly half of spike-specific TCRs target unmutated variant regions. Females made up more of the donors, who were largely white British, and clonal diversity may have come out too low. Spike as a whole was targeted by vaccine-associated CD4 TCRs, dominant at 160-218 and 743-854.

CDR3 length: 16 amino acids. The germline gives CDR1 KGHDR, CDR2 SFDVKD. Between the trimmed V and J ends, which lost 4 bases and 4 bases, there was a span of 15 bases. In regard to this clone: Its antigen is still unknown.

Profiled with immunoSEQ multiplex PCR; TCRdb holds only in-frame clones, not every one. The sample comprises about 120,000 clones, 90% of which are singletons, and 6.9% rests with the top ten. The sequence came from an adult in good health. The J gene is TRBJ2-2, the V gene TRBV24-1, with D perhaps matching TRBD1 (6 bases). The specimen was peripheral blood, collected on day 0 of AZD1222 vaccination. CDR3 amino acids: CATSDPQGLGTGELFF. The CDR3 DNA follows: TGTGCCACCAGTGACCCACAGGGTTTGGGCACCGGGGAGCTGTTTTTT.